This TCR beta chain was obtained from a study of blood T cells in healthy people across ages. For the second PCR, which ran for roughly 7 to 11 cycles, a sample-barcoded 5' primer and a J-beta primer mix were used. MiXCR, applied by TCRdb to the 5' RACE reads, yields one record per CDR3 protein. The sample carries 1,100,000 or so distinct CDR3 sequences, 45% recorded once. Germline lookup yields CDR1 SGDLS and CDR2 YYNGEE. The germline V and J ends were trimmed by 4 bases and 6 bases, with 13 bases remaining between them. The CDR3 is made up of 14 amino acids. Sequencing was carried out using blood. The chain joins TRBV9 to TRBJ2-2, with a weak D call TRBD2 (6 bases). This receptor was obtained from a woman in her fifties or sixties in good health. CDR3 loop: CASSSLSGPGELFF. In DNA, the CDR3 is TGTGCCAGCAGCTCCCTTAGCGGCCCCGGGGAGCTGTTTTTT. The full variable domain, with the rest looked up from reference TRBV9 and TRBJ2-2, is DSGVTQTPKHLITATGQRVTLRCSPRSGDLSVYWYQQSLDQGLQFLIQYYNGEERAKGNILERFSAQQFPDLHSELNLSSLELGDSALYFCASSSLSGPGELFFGEGSRLTVL.